This paragraph covers one T cell receptor (beta chain) sequence. This sample stems from a study of blood T cell repertoires in COVID-19. In the study overall: Material from acute and convalescent COVID-19 was sourced from the United States, Italy and Spain. The analysed material was cDNA or gDNA that came from T cells, B-cell-depleted T cells, or PBMCs.

The protocol was immunoSEQ multiplex PCR, while the TCRdb copy is restricted to in-frame clones and leaves out a portion. The table shows about 120,000 clones, with 70% to 85% occurring only once. The V and J ends lost 6 bases and 5 bases respectively, with 10 bases between them. The CDR3 is 12 residues long. CDR1 SGHNT and CDR2 YENEEA come from the germline V gene. Sequenced input: peripheral blood. The rearrangement uses TRBV11-3 and TRBJ1-1, with D possibly matching TRBD1 (5 bases). This TCR was sampled from a man between 45 and 60 years old with acute or convalescent COVID-19. CDR3 region: CASRGLGTEAFF. In DNA, the CDR3 is TGTGCCAGCAGGGGGCTTGGAACTGAAGCTTTCTTT.